Sequencing of this TCR beta chain was carried out in a study of CD8 T cells in ankylosing spondylitis. MiXCR, applied by TCRdb to the 5' RACE reads, yields one record per CDR3 protein. The table lists 350,000 to 400,000 distinct CDR3 sequences, more than 20% of them singletons. The CDR3 runs to 15 residues. The V gene end was trimmed by 7 bases and the J gene end by 4 bases; junction bases not matched to a gene: 6. CDR1 and CDR2 (germline): MNHNS, SASEGT. The source is a male donor with ankylosing spondylitis or in good health (not recorded which). The sample comprised blood, either unsorted or a sorted T cell fraction (not recorded which). This rearrangement joins TRBV6-1 to TRBJ2-3; 12 nucleotides align to TRBD2. In DNA, the CDR3 is TGTGCCAGCACCCCGGGACTAGCGGGTTCAGATACGCAGTATTTT. This encodes CASTPGLAGSDTQYF.